This TCR beta chain was found in a study of cytomegalovirus exposure and HLA in healthy donors. Points from the study as a whole: The likely origin of a cluster of highly shared sequence variants was a sequencing artifact. HLA alleles showed associations with 16,951 TCR beta sequences in a later analysis, at a 0.05 false discovery rate.

Worth noting for this clone: Its specificity is not known.

The germline V and J ends were trimmed by 3 bases and 6 bases, with 17 bases remaining between them. Germline values: CDR1 LNHDA, CDR2 SQIVND (reference sequence). This CDR3 is built from 15 residues. PCR used 60 Vbeta primers and 13 Jbeta primers. The protocol was immunoSEQ multiplex PCR, while the TCRdb copy is restricted to in-frame clones and leaves out a portion. The repertoire holds some 120,000 clones, with roughly 80% as singletons. Source material: PBMCs. The J gene is TRBJ1-2, the V gene TRBV19; D gene unclear. The receptor was derived from a male donor in good health and CMV-seronegative. CDR3 amino acids: CASSMGRRRADGYTF. CDR3 in DNA: TGTGCCAGTAGTATGGGGAGGCGGAGGGCCGATGGCTACACCTTC.